This TCR beta chain was observed in a study of Tregs in tolerant kidney transplant recipients. Whole-study results and caveats: Antigen-driven expansion was suggested because donor-specific Tregs expanded more than all Tregs in tolerant patients. Changing PCR primers prevented nucleotide comparison between some patients' samples. Findings come from small patient numbers and require larger validation.

Remarks on this clone: Antigen: not known.

Related graft donors supplied nonmyeloablative bone marrow transplants, and mixed chimerism was transient. CD4+CD25+CD127- Tregs, CD4+CD25- non-Tregs, CD4 and CD8 cells were sorted. The CDR3 length is 12 residues. Trimming took off 7 bases at V and 3 bases at J, with 13 bases between the two ends. Germline loops: CDR1 SQVTM, CDR2 ANQGSEA. Sequencing used immunoSEQ multiplex PCR; TCRdb keeps in-frame clones, though not all of them. This sample has under 90,000 clones, with 91% found just once. The V call is TRBV29-1, the J call TRBJ2-7; D perhaps matches TRBD2 (6 bases). The source material was CD4+ T cells from blood (PBMCs), sampled 24 months after the transplant. The receptor's source is a human patient who received a combined kidney and bone marrow transplant. Some T cells may be graft donor cells. The CDR3 sequence: CSGGGGLYEQYF. CDR3 sequence (DNA): TGCAGCGGGGGAGGCGGCCTCTACGAGCAGTACTTC.